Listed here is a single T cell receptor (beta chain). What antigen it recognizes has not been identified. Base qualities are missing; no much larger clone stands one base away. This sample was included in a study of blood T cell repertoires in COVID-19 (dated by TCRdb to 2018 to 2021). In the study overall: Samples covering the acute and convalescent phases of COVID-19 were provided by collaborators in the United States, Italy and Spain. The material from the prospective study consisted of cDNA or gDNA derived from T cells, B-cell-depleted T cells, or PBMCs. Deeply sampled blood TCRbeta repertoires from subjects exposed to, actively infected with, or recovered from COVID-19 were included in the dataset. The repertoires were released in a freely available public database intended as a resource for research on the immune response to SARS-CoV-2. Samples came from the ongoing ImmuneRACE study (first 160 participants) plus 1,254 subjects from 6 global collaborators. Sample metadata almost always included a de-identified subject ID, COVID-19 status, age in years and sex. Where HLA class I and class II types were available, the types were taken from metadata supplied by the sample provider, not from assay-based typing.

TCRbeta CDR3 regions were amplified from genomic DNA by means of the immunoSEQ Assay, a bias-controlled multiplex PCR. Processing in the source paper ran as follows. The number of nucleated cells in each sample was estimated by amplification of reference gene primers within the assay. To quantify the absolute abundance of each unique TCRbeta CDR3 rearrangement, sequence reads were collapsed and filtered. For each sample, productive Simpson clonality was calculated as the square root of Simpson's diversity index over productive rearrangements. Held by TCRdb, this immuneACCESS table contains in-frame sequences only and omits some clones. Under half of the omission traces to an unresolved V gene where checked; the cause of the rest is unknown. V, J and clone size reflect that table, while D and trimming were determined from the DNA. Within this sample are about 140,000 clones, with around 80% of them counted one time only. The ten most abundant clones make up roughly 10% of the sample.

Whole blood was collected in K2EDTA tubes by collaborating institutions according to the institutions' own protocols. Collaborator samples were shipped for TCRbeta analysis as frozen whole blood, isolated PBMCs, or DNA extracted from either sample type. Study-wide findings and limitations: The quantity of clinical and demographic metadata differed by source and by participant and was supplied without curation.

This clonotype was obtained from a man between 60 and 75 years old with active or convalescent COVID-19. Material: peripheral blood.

The DNA sequence is TGTGCCAGCTCACCTGGACTAGCGGGAAACGGGGATACGCAGTATTTT. Protein translation: CASSPGLAGNGDTQYF. The rearrangement combines TRBV18 with TRBJ2-3; 12 central bases correspond to TRBD2. The germline V gene yields KGHSH for CDR1 and LQKENI for CDR2. After removal of 3 bases from V and 6 bases from J, the junction retains 7 bases not matched to a gene. The CDR3 spans 16 residues, from the cysteine through the phenylalanine. Just CDR3 DNA is preserved here, 48 bases in frame from base 1. Reference TRBV18 and TRBJ2-3 proteins supply the regions before and after the CDR3; the full variable domain is: NAGVMQNPRHLVRRRGQEARLRCSPMKGHSHVYWYRQLPEEGLKFMVYLQKENIIDESGMPKERFSAEFPKEGPSILRIQQVVRGDSAAYFCASSPGLAGNGDTQYFGPGTRLTVL.